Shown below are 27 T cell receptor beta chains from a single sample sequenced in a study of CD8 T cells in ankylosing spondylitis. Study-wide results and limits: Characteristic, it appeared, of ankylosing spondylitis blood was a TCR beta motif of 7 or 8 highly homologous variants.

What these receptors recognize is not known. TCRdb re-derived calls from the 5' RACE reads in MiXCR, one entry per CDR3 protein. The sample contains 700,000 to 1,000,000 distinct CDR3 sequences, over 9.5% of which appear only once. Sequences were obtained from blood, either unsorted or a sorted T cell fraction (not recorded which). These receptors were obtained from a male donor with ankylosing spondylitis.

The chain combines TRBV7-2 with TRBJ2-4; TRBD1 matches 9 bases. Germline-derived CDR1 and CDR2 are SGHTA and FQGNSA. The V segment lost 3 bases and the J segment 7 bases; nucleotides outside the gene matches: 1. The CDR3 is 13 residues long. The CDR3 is CASSFGTGNIQYF. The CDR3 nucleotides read TGTGCCAGCAGCTTTGGGACAGGGAACATTCAGTACTTC.

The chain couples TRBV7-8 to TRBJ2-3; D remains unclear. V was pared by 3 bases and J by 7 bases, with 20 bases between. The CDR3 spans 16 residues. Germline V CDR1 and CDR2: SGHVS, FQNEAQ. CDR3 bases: TGTGCCAGCAGCTTGCTCCAAGCCGCCGGGTACTATACGCAGTATTTT. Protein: CASSLLQAAGYYTQYF. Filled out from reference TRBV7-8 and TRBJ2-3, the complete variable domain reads GAGVSQSPRYKVAKRGQDVALRCDPISGHVSLFWYQQALGQGPEFLTYFQNEAQLDKSGLPSDRFFAERPEGSVSTLKIQRTQQEDSAVYLCASSLLQAAGYYTQYFGPGTRLTVL.

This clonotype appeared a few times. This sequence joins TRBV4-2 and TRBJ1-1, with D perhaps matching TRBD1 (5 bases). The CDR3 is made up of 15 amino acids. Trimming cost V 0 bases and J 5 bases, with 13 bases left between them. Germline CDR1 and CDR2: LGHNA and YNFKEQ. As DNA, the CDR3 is TGTGCCAGCAGCCAAGACCCAGGGATAGTAACTGAAGCTTTCTTT. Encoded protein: CASSQDPGIVTEAFF.

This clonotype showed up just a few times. The CDR3 sequence: CASSLQAGGRVEQYF. The CDR3 DNA is TGCGCCAGCAGCCTACAAGCGGGAGGGAGAGTCGAGCAGTACTTC. The rearrangement links TRBV5-1 to TRBJ2-7; 10 nucleotides line up with TRBD2. The CDR3 spans 15 residues. The trim removed 4 bases at V and 6 bases at J, leaving 10 bases unmatched. The germline CDR1 and CDR2 sequences are SGHRS and YFSETQ.

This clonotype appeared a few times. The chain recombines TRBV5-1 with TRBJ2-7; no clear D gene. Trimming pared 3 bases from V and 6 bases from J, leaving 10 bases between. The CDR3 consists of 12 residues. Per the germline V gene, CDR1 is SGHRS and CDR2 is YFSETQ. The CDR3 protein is CASSWGSPEQYF. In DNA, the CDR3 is TGCGCCAGCAGCTGGGGATCGCCCGAGCAGTACTTC. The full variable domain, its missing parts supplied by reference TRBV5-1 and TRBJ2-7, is KAGVTQTPRYLIKTRGQQVTLSCSPISGHRSVSWYQQTPGQGLQFLFEYFSETQRNKGNFPGRFSGRQFSNSRSEMNVSTLELGDSALYLCASSWGSPEQYFGPGTRLTVT.

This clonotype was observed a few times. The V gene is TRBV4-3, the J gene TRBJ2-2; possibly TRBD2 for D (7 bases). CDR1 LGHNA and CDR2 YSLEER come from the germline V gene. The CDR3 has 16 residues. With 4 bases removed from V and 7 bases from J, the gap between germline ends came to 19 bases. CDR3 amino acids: CASSRVAGALGGELFF. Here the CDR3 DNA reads TGCGCCAGCAGCCGCGTCGCGGGGGCCCTCGGCGGGGAGCTGTTTTTT.

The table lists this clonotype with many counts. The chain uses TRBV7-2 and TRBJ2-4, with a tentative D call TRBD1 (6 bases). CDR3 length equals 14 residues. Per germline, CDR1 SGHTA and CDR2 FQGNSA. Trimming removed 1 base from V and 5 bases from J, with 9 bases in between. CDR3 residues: CASSLVAGENIQYF. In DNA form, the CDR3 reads TGTGCCAGCAGCTTAGTCGCAGGGGAAAACATTCAGTACTTC. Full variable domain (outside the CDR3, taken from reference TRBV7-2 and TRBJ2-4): GAGVSQSPSNKVTEKGKDVELRCDPISGHTALYWYRQSLGQGLEFLIYFQGNSAPDKSGLPSDRFSAERTGGSVSTLTIQRTQQEDSAVYLCASSLVAGENIQYFGAGTRLSVL.

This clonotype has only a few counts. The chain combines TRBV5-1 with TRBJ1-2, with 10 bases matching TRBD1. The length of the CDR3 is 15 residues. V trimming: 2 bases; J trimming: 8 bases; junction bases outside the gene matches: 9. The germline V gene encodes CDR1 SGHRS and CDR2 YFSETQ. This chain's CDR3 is CASSFTGQGFRGYTF. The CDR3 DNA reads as TGCGCCAGCAGCTTCACGGGACAGGGGTTTCGGGGCTACACCTTC. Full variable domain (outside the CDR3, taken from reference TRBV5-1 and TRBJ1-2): KAGVTQTPRYLIKTRGQQVTLSCSPISGHRSVSWYQQTPGQGLQFLFEYFSETQRNKGNFPGRFSGRQFSNSRSEMNVSTLELGDSALYLCASSFTGQGFRGYTFGSGTRLTVV.

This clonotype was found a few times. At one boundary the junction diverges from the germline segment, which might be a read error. This chain's CDR3 is CASSLAGTGAFF. The CDR3 nucleotides are TGTGCCAGCAGCTTAGCAGGGACTGGAGCTTTCTTT. The chain uses TRBV7-2 and TRBJ1-1, with D possibly being TRBD1 (5 bases). Per germline, CDR1 SGHTA and CDR2 FQGNSA. The CDR3 extends over 12 amino acids.

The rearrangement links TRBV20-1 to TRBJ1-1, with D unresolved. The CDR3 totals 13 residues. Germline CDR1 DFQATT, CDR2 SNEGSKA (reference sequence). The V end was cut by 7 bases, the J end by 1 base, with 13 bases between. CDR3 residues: CSGLGGKNTEAFF. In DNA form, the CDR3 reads TGCAGTGGGTTAGGAGGGAAGAACACTGAAGCTTTCTTT.

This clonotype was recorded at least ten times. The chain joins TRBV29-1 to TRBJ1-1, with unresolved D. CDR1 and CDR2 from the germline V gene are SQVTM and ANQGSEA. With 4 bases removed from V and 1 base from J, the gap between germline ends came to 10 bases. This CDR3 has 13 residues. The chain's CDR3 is CSVAFPENTEAFF. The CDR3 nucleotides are TGCAGCGTTGCTTTCCCCGAGAACACTGAAGCTTTCTTT.

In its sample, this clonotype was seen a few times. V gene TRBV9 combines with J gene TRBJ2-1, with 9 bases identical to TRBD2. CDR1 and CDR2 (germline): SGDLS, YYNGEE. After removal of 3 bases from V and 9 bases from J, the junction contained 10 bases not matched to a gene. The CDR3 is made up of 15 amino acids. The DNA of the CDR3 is TGTGCCAGCAGCGCAAAGGTAGCGGGAGATCTTGAGCAGTTCTTC. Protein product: CASSAKVAGDLEQFF.

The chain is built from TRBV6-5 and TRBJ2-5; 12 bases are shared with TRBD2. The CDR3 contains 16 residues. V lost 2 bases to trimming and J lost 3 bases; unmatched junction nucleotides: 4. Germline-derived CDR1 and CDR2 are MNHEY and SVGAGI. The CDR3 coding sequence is TGTGCCAGCAGTTACCGGCGGACTAGCGGGGAAGAGACCCAGTACTTC. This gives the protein CASSYRRTSGEETQYF.

CDR3 bases: TGCAGTGCTAGGACCATCGACGATACGCAGTATTTT. Translating gives CSARTIDDTQYF. The J gene is TRBJ2-3, the V gene TRBV20-1; unclear D gene. The CDR3 sequence is 12 residues long. V was shortened by 3 bases and J by 6 bases, with 10 bases between the two germline ends. Germline V gene data show CDR1 as DFQATT and CDR2 as SNEGSKA (reference sequence).

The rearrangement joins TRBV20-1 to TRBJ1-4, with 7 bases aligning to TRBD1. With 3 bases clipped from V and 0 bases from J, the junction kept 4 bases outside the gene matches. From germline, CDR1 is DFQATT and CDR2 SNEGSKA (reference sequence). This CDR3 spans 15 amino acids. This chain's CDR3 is CSASPGGSTNEKLFF. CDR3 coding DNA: TGCAGTGCTAGTCCAGGGGGTTCAACTAATGAAAAACTGTTTTTT.

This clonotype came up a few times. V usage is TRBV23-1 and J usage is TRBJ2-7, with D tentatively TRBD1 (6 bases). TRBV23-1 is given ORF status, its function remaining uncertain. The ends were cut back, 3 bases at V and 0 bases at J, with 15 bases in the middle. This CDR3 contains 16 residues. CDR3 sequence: CASSHLRDTLSYEQYF. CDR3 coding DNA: TGCGCCAGCAGTCACTTACGGGACACCCTCTCCTACGAGCAGTACTTC.

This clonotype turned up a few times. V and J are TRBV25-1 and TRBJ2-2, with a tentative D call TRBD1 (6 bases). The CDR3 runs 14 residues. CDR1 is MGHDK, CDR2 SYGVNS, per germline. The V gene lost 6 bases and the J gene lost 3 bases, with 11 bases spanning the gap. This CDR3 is CASRRAGDTGELFF. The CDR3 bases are TGTGCCAGCAGACGGGCAGGGGACACCGGGGAGCTGTTTTTT.

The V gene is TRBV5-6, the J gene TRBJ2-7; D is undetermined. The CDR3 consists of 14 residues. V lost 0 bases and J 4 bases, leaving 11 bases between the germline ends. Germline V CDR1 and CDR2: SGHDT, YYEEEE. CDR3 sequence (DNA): TGTGCCAGCAGCTTGGGACCTCAAGCGTACGAGCAGTACTTC. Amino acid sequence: CASSLGPQAYEQYF.

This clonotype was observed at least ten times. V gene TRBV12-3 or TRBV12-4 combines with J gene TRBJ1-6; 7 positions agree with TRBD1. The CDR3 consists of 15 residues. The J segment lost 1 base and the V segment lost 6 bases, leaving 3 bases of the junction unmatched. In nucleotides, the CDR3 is TGTGCCAGCAGCAACAGGGGTTCCTATAATTCACCCCTCCACTTT. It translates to CASSNRGSYNSPLHF.

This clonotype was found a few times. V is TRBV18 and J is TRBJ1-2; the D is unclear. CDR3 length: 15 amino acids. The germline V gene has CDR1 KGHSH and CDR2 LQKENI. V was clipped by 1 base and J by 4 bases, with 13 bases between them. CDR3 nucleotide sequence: TGTGCCAGCTCACCACTAAACGAGTTCGGCTATGGCTACACCTTC. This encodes CASSPLNEFGYGYTF.

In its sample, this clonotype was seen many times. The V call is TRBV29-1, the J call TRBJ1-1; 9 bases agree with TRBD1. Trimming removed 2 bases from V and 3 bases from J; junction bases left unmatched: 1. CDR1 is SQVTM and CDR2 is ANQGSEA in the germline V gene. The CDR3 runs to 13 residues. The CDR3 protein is CSVERDRDTEAFF. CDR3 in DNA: TGCAGCGTTGAACGGGACAGGGACACTGAAGCTTTCTTT. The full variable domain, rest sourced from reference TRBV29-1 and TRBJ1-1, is SAVISQKPSRDICQRGTSLTIQCQVDSQVTMMFWYRQQPGQSLTLIATANQGSEATYESGFVIDKFPISRPNLTFSTLTVSNMSPEDSSIYLCSVERDRDTEAFFGQGTRLTVV.

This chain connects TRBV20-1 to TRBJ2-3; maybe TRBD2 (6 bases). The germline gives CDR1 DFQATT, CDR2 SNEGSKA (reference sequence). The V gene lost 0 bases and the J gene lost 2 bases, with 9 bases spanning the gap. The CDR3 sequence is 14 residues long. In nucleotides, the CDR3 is TGCAGTGCTAGAGATGCGGGATTCACAGATACGCAGTATTTT. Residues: CSARDAGFTDTQYF.

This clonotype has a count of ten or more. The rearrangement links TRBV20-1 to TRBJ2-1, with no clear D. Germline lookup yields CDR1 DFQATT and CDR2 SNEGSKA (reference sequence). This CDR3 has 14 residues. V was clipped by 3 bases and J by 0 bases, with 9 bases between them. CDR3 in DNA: TGCAGTGCTAGTGGTCTCCGCTCCTACAATGAGCAGTTCTTC. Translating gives CSASGLRSYNEQFF.

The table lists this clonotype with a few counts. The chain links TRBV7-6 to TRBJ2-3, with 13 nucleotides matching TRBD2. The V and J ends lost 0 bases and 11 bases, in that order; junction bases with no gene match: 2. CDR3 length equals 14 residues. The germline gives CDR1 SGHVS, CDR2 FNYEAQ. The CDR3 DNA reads TGTGCCAGCAGCTTAGCGACTAGCGGGGGGCAGCAGTATTTT. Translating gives CASSLATSGGQQYF.

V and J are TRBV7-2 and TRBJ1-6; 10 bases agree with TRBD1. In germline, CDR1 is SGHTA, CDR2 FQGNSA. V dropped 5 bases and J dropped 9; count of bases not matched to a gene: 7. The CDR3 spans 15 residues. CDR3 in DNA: TGTGCCAGCAGCGGTTCGGGACAGGGGAGTTCACCCCTCCACTTT. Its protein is CASSGSGQGSSPLHF.

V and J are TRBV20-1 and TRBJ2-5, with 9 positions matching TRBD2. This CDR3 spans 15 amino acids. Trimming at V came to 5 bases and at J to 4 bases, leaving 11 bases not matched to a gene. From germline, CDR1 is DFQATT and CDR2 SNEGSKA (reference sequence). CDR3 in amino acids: CSAGRLAGGIETQYF. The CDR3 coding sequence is TGCAGTGCTGGACGTCTTGCGGGAGGGATAGAGACCCAGTACTTC.

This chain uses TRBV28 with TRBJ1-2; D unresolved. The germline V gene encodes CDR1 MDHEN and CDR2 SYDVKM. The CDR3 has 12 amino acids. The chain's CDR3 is CGARSGNYGYTF. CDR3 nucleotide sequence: TGTGGAGCAAGGTCAGGCAACTATGGCTACACCTTC.